A selection of T cell receptor beta chains follows, all from one sample in a study of cytomegalovirus exposure and HLA in healthy donors. Clones were sequenced by immunoSEQ multiplex PCR, and TCRdb holds only the in-frame ones, with some missing. The sample holds around 56,000 clones, roughly nine tenths seen once. The sample consisted of PBMCs. The receptor source for this set is a woman aged 18-29 years in good health and CMV-seronegative. The CDR3 runs from the conserved cysteine through the conserved F or W. D genes are given only for firm matches. Clone size is shown for a subset of rows, as once, few, many or a class of expanded clone.

J gene: TRBJ1-3
D gene: NA
clone size: NA
V gene: TRBV7-2
CDR3 protein: CASSLSTGAGNTIYF
CDR3 DNA: TGTGCCAGCAGCTTATCCACAGGAGCTGGAAACACCATATATTTT

J gene: TRBJ1-6
D gene: NA
clone size: NA
V gene: TRBV29-1
CDR3 protein: CSASYSYNSPLHF
CDR3 DNA: TGCAGCGCTTCTTACTCCTATAATTCACCCCTCCACTTT

J gene: TRBJ1-5
D gene: TRBD1
clone size: NA
V gene: TRBV30
CDR3 protein: CAWSGGQGSNQPQHF
CDR3 DNA: TGTGCCTGGAGTGGGGGACAGGGAAGCAATCAGCCCCAGCATTTT

J gene: TRBJ2-5
D gene: NA
clone size: NA
V gene: TRBV2
CDR3 protein: CASSTGYETQYF
CDR3 DNA: TGTGCCAGCAGCACAGGGTACGAGACCCAGTACTTC

J gene: TRBJ1-3
D gene: NA
clone size: once
V gene: TRBV9
CDR3 protein: CASSVAPSENTIYF
CDR3 DNA: TGTGCCAGCAGCGTAGCCCCCTCAGAAAACACCATATATTTT

J gene: TRBJ1-1
D gene: TRBD1
clone size: once
V gene: TRBV19
CDR3 protein: CASSTPLGQPEAFF
CDR3 DNA: TGTGCCAGTAGTACTCCACTGGGACAGCCTGAAGCTTTCTTT

J gene: TRBJ1-1
D gene: NA
clone size: NA
V gene: TRBV5-1
CDR3 protein: CASRSSTVNTEAFF
CDR3 DNA: TGCGCCAGCAGGTCCTCGACAGTGAACACTGAAGCTTTCTTT

J gene: TRBJ2-1
D gene: NA
clone size: NA
V gene: TRBV7-2
CDR3 protein: CASSFYSDWGLDEQFF
CDR3 DNA: TGTGCCAGCAGCTTCTACTCGGACTGGGGATTGGATGAGCAGTTCTTC

J gene: TRBJ2-3
D gene: NA
clone size: few
V gene: TRBV9
CDR3 protein: CASSPRITDTQYF
CDR3 DNA: TGTGCCAGCAGCCCGCGGATAACAGATACGCAGTATTTT

J gene: TRBJ1-2
D gene: NA
clone size: NA
V gene: TRBV2
CDR3 protein: CASSEEFGVRGYTF
CDR3 DNA: TGTGCCAGCAGTGAAGAGTTCGGGGTCCGCGGCTACACCTTC

J gene: TRBJ1-2
D gene: NA
clone size: NA
V gene: TRBV6-5
CDR3 protein: CASSADSYGYTF
CDR3 DNA: TGTGCCAGCAGTGCGGACAGCTATGGCTACACCTTC